The rows below give T cell receptor beta chains drawn from one sample of a study of T cells after posttransplantation cyclophosphamide. Measured with immunoSEQ multiplex PCR; TCRdb has only the in-frame clones, and not every one. The data show 41,000 or so clones, with none appearing a single time. Material for sequencing was PBMCs. Receptor source: a young man in good health and a related stem cell transplant donor. The CDR3 runs from the conserved cysteine through the conserved F or W. Each record gives: D gene, clone size, J gene, V gene, CDR3 DNA, CDR3 protein. A D gene is named only where the DNA matches it firmly. Sizes are listed as once, few, many or a size class.

d_gene: NA; abundance: many; j_gene: TRBJ2-7; v_gene: TRBV9; CDR3nt: TGTGCCAGCAGCACAGGACAGACCTACGAGCAGTACTTC; CDR3aa: CASSTGQTYEQYF
d_gene: TRBD2; abundance: few; j_gene: TRBJ2-3; v_gene: TRBV7-2; CDR3nt: TGTGCCAGCAGCTTAGGGACTAGCGTTATGCAGTATTTT; CDR3aa: CASSLGTSVMQYF
d_gene: TRBD1; abundance: many; j_gene: TRBJ2-7; v_gene: TRBV25-1; CDR3nt: TGTGCCAGCAGTCACCGGGACAGGGCTCCCTACGAGCAGTACTTC; CDR3aa: CASSHRDRAPYEQYF
d_gene: TRBD1; abundance: many; j_gene: TRBJ1-1; v_gene: TRBV6-2/TRBV6-3; CDR3nt: TGTGCCAGCACCGAACAGGGGAATAAGGACACTGAAGCTTTCTTT; CDR3aa: CASTEQGNKDTEAFF
d_gene: TRBD1; abundance: many; j_gene: TRBJ1-6; v_gene: TRBV5-1; CDR3nt: TGCGCCAGCAGCTTGGGACAGGGTGGTAATTCACCCCTCCACTTT; CDR3aa: CASSLGQGGNSPLHF
d_gene: TRBD1; abundance: many; j_gene: TRBJ1-6; v_gene: TRBV6-5; CDR3nt: TGTGCCAGCAGTTACAAGGGGGCGAGTTCACCCCTCCACTTT; CDR3aa: CASSYKGASSPLHF
d_gene: TRBD1; abundance: many; j_gene: TRBJ2-5; v_gene: TRBV11-2; CDR3nt: TGTGCCAGCAGCGCAGTACAGGGGGCTCCGGGAGAGACCCAGTACTTC; CDR3aa: CASSAVQGAPGETQYF
d_gene: NA; abundance: many; j_gene: TRBJ2-3; v_gene: TRBV7-9; CDR3nt: TGTGCCAGCAGCATCCTACGGGGGGATACGCAGTATTTT; CDR3aa: CASSILRGDTQYF
d_gene: NA; abundance: many; j_gene: TRBJ2-1; v_gene: TRBV6-5; CDR3nt: TGTGCCAGCAAGGTGGATAGGGCAGGGAACAATGAGCAGTTCTTC; CDR3aa: CASKVDRAGNNEQFF
d_gene: NA; abundance: many; j_gene: TRBJ2-7; v_gene: TRBV6-5; CDR3nt: TGTGCCAGCAGGGCAGGACACCTAAGCTCCTACGAGCAGTACTTC; CDR3aa: CASRAGHLSSYEQYF
d_gene: NA; abundance: many; j_gene: TRBJ1-3; v_gene: TRBV7-6; CDR3nt: TGTGCCAGCAGCTTAGGGGTTGCGCGGAAACGAATCTCTGGAAACACCATATATTTT; CDR3aa: CASSLGVARKRISGNTIYF
d_gene: NA; abundance: many; j_gene: TRBJ2-3; v_gene: TRBV4-3; CDR3nt: TGCGCCAGCAGCCAAGCGCTCCAGCGTGGCACAGATACGCAGTATTTT; CDR3aa: CASSQALQRGTDTQYF
d_gene: NA; abundance: many; j_gene: TRBJ1-1; v_gene: TRBV4-1; CDR3nt: TGCGCCAGCAGCGCTCACAGGAAAAACACTGAAGCTTTCTTT; CDR3aa: CASSAHRKNTEAFF
d_gene: TRBD1; abundance: many; j_gene: TRBJ2-3; v_gene: TRBV5-1; CDR3nt: TGCGCCAGCAGCCAGGGGGACCACGGCACAGATACGCAGTATTTT; CDR3aa: CASSQGDHGTDTQYF
d_gene: NA; abundance: many; j_gene: TRBJ2-1; v_gene: TRBV12-3/TRBV12-4; CDR3nt: TGTGCCAGCAGTTTCGCTAGTGCTGAGCAGTTCTTC; CDR3aa: CASSFASAEQFF
d_gene: NA; abundance: many; j_gene: TRBJ1-2; v_gene: TRBV9; CDR3nt: TGTGCCAGCAGCGTAGAGGGTAACTATGGCTACACCTTC; CDR3aa: CASSVEGNYGYTF
d_gene: TRBD1; abundance: many; j_gene: TRBJ1-3; v_gene: TRBV5-1; CDR3nt: TGCGCCAGCAGCTCCGGGACAGGGGTATTTGGAAACACCATATATTTT; CDR3aa: CASSSGTGVFGNTIYF
d_gene: NA; abundance: many; j_gene: TRBJ1-1; v_gene: TRBV6-1; CDR3nt: TGTGCCAGCAGTGGGACGGGACTCTTGAACACTGAAGCTTTCTTT; CDR3aa: CASSGTGLLNTEAFF
d_gene: NA; abundance: medium-sized; j_gene: TRBJ1-1; v_gene: TRBV4-3; CDR3nt: TGCGCCAGCAGCCAAGTTAGGAACACTGAAGCTTTCTTT; CDR3aa: CASSQVRNTEAFF
d_gene: NA; abundance: many; j_gene: TRBJ2-3; v_gene: TRBV19; CDR3nt: TGTGCCAGTAGTATCCTCGATACGCAGTATTTT; CDR3aa: CASSILDTQYF
d_gene: NA; abundance: many; j_gene: TRBJ2-5; v_gene: TRBV11-2; CDR3nt: TGTGCCAGCAGCCTCCAAGAGACCCAGTACTTC; CDR3aa: CASSLQETQYF
d_gene: NA; abundance: many; j_gene: TRBJ2-1; v_gene: TRBV15; CDR3nt: TGTGCCACCAGCAGAGGACAGGAGGGCAATGAGCAGTTCTTC; CDR3aa: CATSRGQEGNEQFF